The subject of this entry is one T cell receptor beta chain. Its specificity is unknown. Germline CDR1 KGHDR, CDR2 SFDVKD. Trimming at V came to 4 bases and at J to 7 bases, leaving 12 bases not matched to a gene. The CDR3 runs 15 residues. TCRdb processed the 5' RACE reads anew with MiXCR; each CDR3 protein has one entry. This repertoire shows fewer than 400,000 distinct CDR3 sequences, about 15% found once; its top ten account for roughly 0.99%. The data derive from a study of CD8 T cells in ankylosing spondylitis. Study observations and caveats: In the blood and synovial fluid of reactive arthritis, some motif variants had been previously reported. Ankylosing spondylitis blood appeared to carry a characteristic TCR beta motif of roughly 8 highly homologous variants. The authors found the disease-linked clones to be CD8+ and relatively rare in peripheral blood.

The specimen sequenced was blood, either unsorted or a sorted T cell fraction (not recorded which). V is TRBV24-1 and J is TRBJ2-7, with 7 bases that match TRBD1. This TCR came from a male donor with ankylosing spondylitis or in good health (not recorded which). DNA of the CDR3: TGTGCCACCAGTGAAGGACAGGCGTACTACGGGGAGCAGTACTTC. The encoded protein is CATSEGQAYYGEQYF.